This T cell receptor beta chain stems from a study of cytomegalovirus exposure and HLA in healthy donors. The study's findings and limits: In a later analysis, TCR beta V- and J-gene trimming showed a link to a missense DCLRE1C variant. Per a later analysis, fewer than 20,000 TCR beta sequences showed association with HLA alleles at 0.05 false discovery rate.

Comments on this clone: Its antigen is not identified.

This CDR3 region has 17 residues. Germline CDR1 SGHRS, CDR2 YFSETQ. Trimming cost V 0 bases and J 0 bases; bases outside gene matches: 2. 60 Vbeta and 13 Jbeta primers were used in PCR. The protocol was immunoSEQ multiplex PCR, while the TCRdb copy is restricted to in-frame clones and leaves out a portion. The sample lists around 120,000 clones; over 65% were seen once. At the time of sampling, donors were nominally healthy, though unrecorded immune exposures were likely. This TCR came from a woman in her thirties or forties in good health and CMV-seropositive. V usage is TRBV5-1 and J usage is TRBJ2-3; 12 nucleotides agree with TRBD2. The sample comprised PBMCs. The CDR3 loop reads CASSLASGGASTDTQYF. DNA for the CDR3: TGCGCCAGCAGCTTGGCTAGCGGGGGGGCTAGCACAGATACGCAGTATTTT.